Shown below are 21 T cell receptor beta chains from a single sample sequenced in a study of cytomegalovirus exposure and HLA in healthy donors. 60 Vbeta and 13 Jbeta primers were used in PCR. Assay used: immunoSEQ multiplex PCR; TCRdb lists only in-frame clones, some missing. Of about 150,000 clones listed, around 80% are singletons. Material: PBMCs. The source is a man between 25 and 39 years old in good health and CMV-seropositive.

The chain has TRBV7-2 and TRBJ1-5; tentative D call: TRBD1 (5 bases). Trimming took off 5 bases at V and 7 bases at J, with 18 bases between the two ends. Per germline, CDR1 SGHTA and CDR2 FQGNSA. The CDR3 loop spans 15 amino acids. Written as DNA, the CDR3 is TGTGCCAGCAGCCCTTACTCCGGGGGAGGGCAGCCCCAGCATTTT. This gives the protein CASSPYSGGGQPQHF.

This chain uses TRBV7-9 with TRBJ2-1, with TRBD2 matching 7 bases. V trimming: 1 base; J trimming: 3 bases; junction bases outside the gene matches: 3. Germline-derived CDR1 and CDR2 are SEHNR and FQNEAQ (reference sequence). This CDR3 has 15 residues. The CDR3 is CASSLVGTNYNEQFF. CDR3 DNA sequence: TGTGCCAGCAGCTTAGTAGGGACTAACTACAATGAGCAGTTCTTC.

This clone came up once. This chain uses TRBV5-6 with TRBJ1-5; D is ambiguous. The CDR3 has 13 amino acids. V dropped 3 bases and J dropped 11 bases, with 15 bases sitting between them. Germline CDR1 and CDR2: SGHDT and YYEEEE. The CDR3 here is CASSSGPGNSQHF. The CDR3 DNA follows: TGTGCCAGCAGCTCCGGTCCGGGGAATTCCCAGCATTTT.

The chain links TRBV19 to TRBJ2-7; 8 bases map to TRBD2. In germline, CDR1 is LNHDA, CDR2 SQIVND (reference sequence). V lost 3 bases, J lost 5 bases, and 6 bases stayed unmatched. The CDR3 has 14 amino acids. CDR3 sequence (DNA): TGTGCCAGTAGTATCAGCGGGAGTTGGAACGAGCAGTACTTC. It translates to CASSISGSWNEQYF.

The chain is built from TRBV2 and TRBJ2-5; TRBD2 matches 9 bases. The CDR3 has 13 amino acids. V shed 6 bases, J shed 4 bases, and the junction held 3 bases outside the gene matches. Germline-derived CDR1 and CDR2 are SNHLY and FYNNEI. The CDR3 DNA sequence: TGTGCCAGCAGGCGGGGGGGGTTAGAGACCCAGTACTTC. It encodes CASRRGGLETQYF.

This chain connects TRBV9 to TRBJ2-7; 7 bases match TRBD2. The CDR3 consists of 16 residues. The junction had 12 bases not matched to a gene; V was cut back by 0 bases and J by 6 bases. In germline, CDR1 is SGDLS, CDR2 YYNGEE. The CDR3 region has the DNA TGTGCCAGCAGCGTAGCATCCGGCGGCGGGAGAGGCGAGCAGTACTTC. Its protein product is CASSVASGGGRGEQYF.

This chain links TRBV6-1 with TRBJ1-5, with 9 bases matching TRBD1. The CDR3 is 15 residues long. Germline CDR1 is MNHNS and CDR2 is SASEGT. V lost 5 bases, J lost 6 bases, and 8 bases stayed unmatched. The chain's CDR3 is CASSHRGLPGQPQHF. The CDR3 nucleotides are TGTGCCAGCAGTCACAGGGGGCTTCCGGGTCAGCCCCAGCATTTT.

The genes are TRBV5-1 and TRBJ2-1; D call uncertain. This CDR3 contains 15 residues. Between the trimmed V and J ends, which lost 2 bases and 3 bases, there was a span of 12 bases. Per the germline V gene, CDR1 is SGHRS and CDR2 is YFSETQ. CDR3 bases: TGCGCCAGCAGCTTAGGAGTTAGATTCTACAATGAGCAGTTCTTC. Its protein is CASSLGVRFYNEQFF.

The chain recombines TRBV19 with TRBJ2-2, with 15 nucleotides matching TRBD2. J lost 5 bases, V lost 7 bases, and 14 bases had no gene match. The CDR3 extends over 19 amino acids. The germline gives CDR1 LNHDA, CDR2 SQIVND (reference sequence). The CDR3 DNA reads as TGTGCCAGTACCCCACCCGGACTAGCGGGAGGGTCGAGTACCGGGGAGCTGTTTTTT. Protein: CASTPPGLAGGSSTGELFF.

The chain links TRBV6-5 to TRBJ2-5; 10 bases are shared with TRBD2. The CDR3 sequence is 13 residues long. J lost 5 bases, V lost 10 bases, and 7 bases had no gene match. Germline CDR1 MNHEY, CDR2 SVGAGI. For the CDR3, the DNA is TGTGCCACCAGGCTAGCGGGAGTGGAGACCCAGTACTTC. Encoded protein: CATRLAGVETQYF.

As DNA, the CDR3 is TGTGCCAGCAGCCCGAGGACAGTGAAAGAATACGAGCAGTACTTC. Amino acid sequence: CASSPRTVKEYEQYF. The chain employs TRBV9 and TRBJ2-7; TRBD1 might be the D (6 bases). V was cut by 4 bases and J by 4 bases, with 18 bases left in between. Germline V lookup: CDR1 SGDLS, CDR2 YYNGEE. This CDR3 spans 15 amino acids.

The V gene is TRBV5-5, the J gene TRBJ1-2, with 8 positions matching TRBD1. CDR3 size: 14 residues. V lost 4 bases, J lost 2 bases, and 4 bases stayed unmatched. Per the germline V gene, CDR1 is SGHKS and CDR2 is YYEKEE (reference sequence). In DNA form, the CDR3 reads TGTGCCAGCAGCACCGGACAGGGCAACTATGGCTACACCTTC. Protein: CASSTGQGNYGYTF.

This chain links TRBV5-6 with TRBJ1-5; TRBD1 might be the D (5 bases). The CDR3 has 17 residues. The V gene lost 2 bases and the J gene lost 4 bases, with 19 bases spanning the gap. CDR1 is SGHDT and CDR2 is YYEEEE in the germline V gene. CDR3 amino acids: CASSLLRGGPLNQPQHF. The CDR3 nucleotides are TGTGCCAGCAGCTTATTGAGGGGAGGGCCGTTAAATCAGCCCCAGCATTTT.

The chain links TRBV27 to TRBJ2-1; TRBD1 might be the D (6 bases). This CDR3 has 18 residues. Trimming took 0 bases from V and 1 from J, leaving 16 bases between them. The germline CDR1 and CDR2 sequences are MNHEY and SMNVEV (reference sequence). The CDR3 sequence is CASSLSESGTTSYNEQFF. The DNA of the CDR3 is TGTGCCAGCAGTTTATCGGAGTCCGGGACAACGTCCTACAATGAGCAGTTCTTC.

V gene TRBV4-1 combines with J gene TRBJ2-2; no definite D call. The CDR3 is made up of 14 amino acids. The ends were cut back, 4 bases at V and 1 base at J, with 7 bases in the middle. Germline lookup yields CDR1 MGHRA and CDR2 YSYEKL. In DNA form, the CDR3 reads TGCGCCAGCAGCCCTCACGGGAACACCGGGGAGCTGTTTTTT. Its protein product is CASSPHGNTGELFF.

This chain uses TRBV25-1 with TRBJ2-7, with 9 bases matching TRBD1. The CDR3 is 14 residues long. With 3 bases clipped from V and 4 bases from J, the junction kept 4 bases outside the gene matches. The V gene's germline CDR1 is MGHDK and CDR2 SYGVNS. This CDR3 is CASSEDRGPYEQYF. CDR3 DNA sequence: TGTGCCAGCAGTGAGGACAGGGGTCCGTACGAGCAGTACTTC.

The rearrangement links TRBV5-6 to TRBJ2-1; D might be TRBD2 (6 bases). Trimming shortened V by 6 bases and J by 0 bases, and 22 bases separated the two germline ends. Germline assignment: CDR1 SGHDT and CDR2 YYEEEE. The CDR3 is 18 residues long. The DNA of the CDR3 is TGTGCCAGCAAGGACTGGGGTAGCGGACATCTCTCCTACAATGAGCAGTTCTTC. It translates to CASKDWGSGHLSYNEQFF.

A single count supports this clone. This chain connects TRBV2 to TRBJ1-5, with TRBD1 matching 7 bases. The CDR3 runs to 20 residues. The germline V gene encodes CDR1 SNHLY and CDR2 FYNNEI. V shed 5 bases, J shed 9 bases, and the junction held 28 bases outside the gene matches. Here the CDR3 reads CASSIDYQGNRGGVFGPQHF. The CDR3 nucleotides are TGTGCCAGCAGTATCGACTACCAAGGGAACAGGGGAGGAGTTTTCGGGCCCCAGCATTTT.

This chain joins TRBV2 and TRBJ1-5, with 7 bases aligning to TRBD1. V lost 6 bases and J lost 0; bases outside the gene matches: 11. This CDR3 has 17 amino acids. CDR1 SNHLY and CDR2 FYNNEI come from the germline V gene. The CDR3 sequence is CASREQGSGYSNQPQHF. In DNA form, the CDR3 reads TGTGCCAGCAGGGAACAGGGGAGCGGCTATAGCAATCAGCCCCAGCATTTT.

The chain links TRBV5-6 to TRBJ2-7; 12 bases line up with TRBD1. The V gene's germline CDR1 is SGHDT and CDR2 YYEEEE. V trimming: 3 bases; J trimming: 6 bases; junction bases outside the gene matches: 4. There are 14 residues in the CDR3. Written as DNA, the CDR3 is TGTGCCAGCAGCTCCGGGACAGGGGGCCGCGAGCAGTACTTC. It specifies CASSSGTGGREQYF.

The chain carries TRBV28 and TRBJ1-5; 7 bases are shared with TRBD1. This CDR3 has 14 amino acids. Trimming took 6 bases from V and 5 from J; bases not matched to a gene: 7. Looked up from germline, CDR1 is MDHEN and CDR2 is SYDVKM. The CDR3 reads CASSFDRAYQPQHF. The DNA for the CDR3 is TGTGCCAGCAGCTTCGACAGGGCATATCAGCCCCAGCATTTT.